This T cell receptor (beta chain) stems from a study of memory CD4+ T cells and cytomegalovirus serostatus. The junction had 5 bases not matched to a gene; V was cut back by 6 bases and J by 4 bases. CDR3 length equals 14 residues. Germline V gene lookup returns CDR1 MNHNS and CDR2 SASEGT. As regards this clone: Its specificity is unknown.

Study-wide results and limits: The CMV-associated TCR signature appears largely within the CD4+ memory repertoire.

Using immunoSEQ multiplex PCR, the repertoire was profiled, and TCRdb retains in-frame clones only, with some absent. The sample contains 85,000 to 100,000 clones, 75% to 85% of which appear only once. Single viable CD3+CD4+CD8-CD45RO+ cells were sorted as the memory CD4+ T cells. Input material: memory CD4+ T cells from blood. The clonotype comes from an adult in good health and CMV-seropositive. The rearrangement joins TRBV6-1 to TRBJ1-4, with 7 bases lining up with TRBD1. The CDR3 is CASRSGQRNEKLFF. The CDR3 region has the DNA TGTGCCAGCAGATCGGGACAGCGTAATGAAAAACTGTTTTTT.